The 11 T cell receptor beta chains listed next were all sequenced from one sample in a study of T cell changes during pregnancy in multiple sclerosis. The table came from immunoSEQ multiplex PCR; TCRdb's copy has only in-frame clones and leaves some out. This sample carries tens of thousands of clones, about 93% of them seen once, and the ten largest clones take roughly 2.5%. The source material was CD8+ T cells from peripheral blood mononuclear cells, sampled in the third trimester of pregnancy. The source of these receptors is a female donor with multiple sclerosis, enrolled in a pregnancy study.

The gene calls are TRBV5-1 and TRBJ1-2; no clear D gene. Trimming pared 4 bases from V and 3 bases from J, leaving 13 bases between. Germline lookup yields CDR1 SGHRS and CDR2 YFSETQ. This CDR3 spans 14 amino acids. DNA of the CDR3: TGCGCCAGCAGCCACACAAGCGGGGACTATGGCTACACCTTC. Amino acid sequence: CASSHTSGDYGYTF. Full variable domain (outside the CDR3, taken from reference TRBV5-1 and TRBJ1-2): KAGVTQTPRYLIKTRGQQVTLSCSPISGHRSVSWYQQTPGQGLQFLFEYFSETQRNKGNFPGRFSGRQFSNSRSEMNVSTLELGDSALYLCASSHTSGDYGYTFGSGTRLTVV.

The rearrangement links TRBV5-1 to TRBJ2-3, with D perhaps TRBD1 (6 bases). V lost 1 base and J lost 4, with 7 bases in between. The CDR3 extends over 13 amino acids. CDR1 is SGHRS, CDR2 YFSETQ, per germline. In nucleotides, the CDR3 is TGCGCCAGCAGCTTGTCAGGGGCAGATACGCAGTATTTT. Protein product: CASSLSGADTQYF. Complete variable domain (other parts from reference TRBV5-1 and TRBJ2-3): KAGVTQTPRYLIKTRGQQVTLSCSPISGHRSVSWYQQTPGQGLQFLFEYFSETQRNKGNFPGRFSGRQFSNSRSEMNVSTLELGDSALYLCASSLSGADTQYFGPGTRLTVL.

This clone was observed a single time. The rearrangement uses TRBV15 and TRBJ2-2; D is possibly TRBD1 (6 bases). Germline V gives CDR1 LNHNV, CDR2 YYDKDF (reference sequence). The length of the CDR3 is 16 residues. Trimming removed 10 bases at V and 4 bases at J, with 22 bases between. CDR3 in DNA: TGTGCCATTGGATATACAGGGCTAGGGGCCACCGGGGAGCTGTTTTTT. Translation: CAIGYTGLGATGELFF.

J is TRBJ1-1 and V is TRBV27, with D unclear. The germline CDR1 and CDR2 sequences are MNHEY and SMNVEV (reference sequence). The CDR3 contains 12 residues. Here the CDR3 DNA reads TGTGTCCCCGTAGGGAGAGACACTGAAGCTTTCTTT. It encodes CVPVGRDTEAFF.

This clone was recorded a few times. V and J are TRBV5-4 and TRBJ2-7, with no clear D. CDR3 length equals 13 residues. Germline values: CDR1 SGHNT, CDR2 YYREEE (reference sequence). Trimming removed 1 base from V and 3 bases from J, with 8 bases in between. The CDR3 region has the DNA TGTGCCAGCAGCTTGTCCACCAGCTACGAGCAGTACTTC. Protein: CASSLSTSYEQYF.

J is TRBJ2-3 and V is TRBV9; D may be TRBD1 (5 bases). The CDR3 extends over 14 amino acids. Germline assignment: CDR1 SGDLS and CDR2 YYNGEE. V was clipped by 0 bases and J by 6 bases, with 11 bases between them. CDR3 in amino acids: CASSVAGLEDTQYF. The CDR3 region has the DNA TGTGCCAGCAGCGTAGCAGGGCTCGAGGATACGCAGTATTTT.

V gene TRBV6-5 combines with J gene TRBJ2-5; tentatively, D is TRBD1 (7 bases). Germline CDR1 MNHEY, CDR2 SVGAGI. This CDR3 contains 14 residues. V lost 0 bases and J 5 bases, leaving 10 bases between the germline ends. The CDR3 reads CASSYSPGGETQYF. The DNA of the CDR3 is TGTGCCAGCAGTTACTCGCCAGGGGGGGAGACCCAGTACTTC.

The gene calls are TRBV27 and TRBJ2-7, with D hard to call. The length of the CDR3 is 14 residues. V was shortened by 2 bases and J by 6 bases, with 14 bases between the two germline ends. From germline, CDR1 is MNHEY and CDR2 SMNVEV (reference sequence). Written as DNA, the CDR3 is TGTGCCAGCAGTTTACATCCCGCGGAAGGCGAGCAGTACTTC. Amino acid sequence: CASSLHPAEGEQYF.

This clone was seen once. The chain uses TRBV29-1 and TRBJ2-2, with 7 bases lining up with TRBD1. The germline gives CDR1 SQVTM, CDR2 ANQGSEA. Trimming removed 5 bases from V and 7 bases from J; junction bases left unmatched: 7. The CDR3 contains 13 residues. The CDR3 loop is CSVSNRGDGELFF. As DNA, the CDR3 is TGCAGCGTTTCAAACAGGGGTGACGGGGAGCTGTTTTTT.

This chain joins TRBV7-6 and TRBJ2-3; D unclear. The V gene's germline CDR1 is SGHVS and CDR2 FNYEAQ. Trimming shortened V by 2 bases and J by 1 base, and 4 bases separated the two germline ends. The CDR3 is made up of 13 amino acids. The CDR3 loop reads CASSLIGTDTQYF. CDR3 DNA sequence: TGTGCCAGCAGCTTAATCGGCACAGATACGCAGTATTTT.

The sample holds one count of this clone. The chain is built from TRBV19 and TRBJ2-1; D might be TRBD1 (6 bases). This CDR3 has 17 residues. V was pared by 8 bases and J by 0 bases, with 20 bases between. Per germline, CDR1 LNHDA and CDR2 SQIVND (reference sequence). The CDR3 nucleotides are TGTGCCAGTGACAGAACAGGGCCCCGAAGCTCCTACAATGAGCAGTTCTTC. Amino acids: CASDRTGPRSSYNEQFF.